These 18 T cell receptor beta chains share one sample of origin, sequenced in a study of shared clonotypes between healthy human individuals. Sequencing used immunoSEQ multiplex PCR; TCRdb keeps in-frame clones, though not all of them. The sample carries 2 million to 2.5 million clones, roughly 93% recorded once. The sequencing input was naive CD4+ T cells from PBMCs. Subset defined: CD45RA+ positively selected. The source is a man aged 18 to 29 in good health. Some clones in this sample may be carry-over from other donors' samples.

The chain is built from TRBV18 and TRBJ1-4, with 7 bases lining up with TRBD1. The CDR3 covers 12 residues. With 4 bases clipped from V and 14 bases from J, the junction kept 7 bases outside the gene matches. Germline V gives CDR1 KGHSH, CDR2 LQKENI. CDR3 residues: CASSLARDSLFF. CDR3 DNA: TGTGCCAGCTCACTAGCCCGGGACAGCCTGTTTTTT.

The rearrangement links TRBV19 to TRBJ1-5; D unclear. The CDR3 is 16 residues long. The V end lost 5 bases, the J end lost 2 bases, and 16 bases lay between the germline ends. The germline V gene has CDR1 LNHDA and CDR2 SQIVND (reference sequence). CDR3 sequence: CASSPASGRGNQPQHF. The CDR3 nucleotides are TGTGCCAGTAGTCCAGCCTCGGGAAGGGGCAATCAGCCCCAGCATTTT.

A word on this clone: An end of the junction differs from the germline gene, which may be a read error. This sequence joins TRBV28 and TRBJ2-3; 13 bases match TRBD2. CDR3 size: 14 residues. Germline V gives CDR1 MDHEN, CDR2 SYDVKM. The CDR3, as DNA: TGTGCCAGCAGTACCCCGGTGGGACTAGCGGGATTGAATTTT. Amino acids: CASSTPVGLAGLNF.

On this clone itself: At the DNA level, this CDR3 is encoded by other sequences in the same sample as well. The chain is built from TRBV5-1 and TRBJ2-5; 7 bases agree with TRBD1. Germline V gene lookup returns CDR1 SGHRS and CDR2 YFSETQ. V shed 2 bases and J 5 bases; nucleotides not matched to a gene: 6. CDR3 size: 14 residues. The CDR3 DNA is TGCGCCAGCAGCTTAACAGGGGTCGGGGAGACCCAGTACTTC. The encoded protein is CASSLTGVGETQYF.

The J gene is TRBJ2-7, the V gene TRBV5-1; TRBD2 is a possible D gene (5 bases). The ends were cut back, 1 base at V and 2 bases at J, with 10 bases in the middle. The CDR3 runs to 14 residues. In germline, CDR1 is SGHRS, CDR2 YFSETQ. CDR3 protein: CASSLLRTAYEQYF. The DNA for the CDR3 is TGCGCCAGCAGCTTGCTTCGGACTGCCTACGAGCAGTACTTC.

The chain carries TRBV9 and TRBJ2-3; TRBD2 matches 10 bases. Per germline, CDR1 SGDLS and CDR2 YYNGEE. V trimming: 5 bases; J trimming: 4 bases; junction bases outside the gene matches: 7. There are 15 residues in the CDR3. This CDR3 is CASSPSGRIPDTQYF. CDR3 bases: TGTGCCAGCAGTCCTAGCGGGAGAATCCCAGATACGCAGTATTTT.

The genes are TRBV30 and TRBJ1-5, with 11 bases matching TRBD1. Losses at the gene ends were 2 bases for V and 2 bases for J; bases not matched to a gene: 17. Germline V lookup: CDR1 GTSNPN, CDR2 SVGIG (reference sequence). The CDR3 is made up of 20 amino acids. Here the CDR3 reads CAWSRPQSRDRGEGNQPQHF. The CDR3 DNA follows: TGTGCCTGGAGTCGTCCTCAGTCCCGGGACAGGGGGGAAGGCAATCAGCCCCAGCATTTT. Using reference TRBV30 and TRBJ1-5 for the parts outside the CDR3, the full variable domain is SQTIHQWPATLVQPVGSPLSLECTVEGTSNPNLYWYRQAAGRGLQLLFYSVGIGQISSEVPQNLSASRPQDRQFILSSKKLLLSDSGFYLCAWSRPQSRDRGEGNQPQHFGDGTRLSIL.

The V gene is TRBV6-6, the J gene TRBJ1-1, with a weak D call TRBD1 (5 bases). The CDR3 covers 13 residues. The V gene lost 2 bases and the J gene lost 11 bases, with 15 bases spanning the gap. Germline V gene lookup returns CDR1 MNHNY and CDR2 SVGAGI (reference sequence). DNA for the CDR3: TGTGCCAGCAGTTACGGGCCAGGGTACAACGCTTTCTTT. Protein product: CASSYGPGYNAFF.

V gene TRBV28 combines with J gene TRBJ2-2; D is ambiguous. The CDR3 length is 13 residues. The germline V gene has CDR1 MDHEN and CDR2 SYDVKM. The ends were cut back, 8 bases at V and 0 bases at J, with 7 bases in the middle. CDR3 DNA sequence: TGTGCCAGCCAGGTAACGAACACCGGGGAGCTGTTTTTT. Encoded protein: CASQVTNTGELFF. Full variable domain (rest looked up from reference TRBV28 and TRBJ2-2): DVKVTQSSRYLVKRTGEKVFLECVQDMDHENMFWYRQDPGLGLRLIYFSYDVKMKEKGDIPEGYSVSREKKERFSLILESASTNQTSMYLCASQVTNTGELFFGEGSRLTVL.

The rearrangement uses TRBV7-8 and TRBJ1-2; D is uncertain. V was trimmed by 4 bases and J by 0 bases, leaving 6 bases between them. Germline loops: CDR1 SGHVS, CDR2 FQNEAQ. The CDR3 totals 13 residues. The CDR3 DNA is TGTGCCAGCAGCTCGACTTCTAACTATGGCTACACCTTC. Translated, it gives CASSSTSNYGYTF. Using reference TRBV7-8 and TRBJ1-2 for the parts outside the CDR3, the full variable domain is GAGVSQSPRYKVAKRGQDVALRCDPISGHVSLFWYQQALGQGPEFLTYFQNEAQLDKSGLPSDRFFAERPEGSVSTLKIQRTQQEDSAVYLCASSSTSNYGYTFGSGTRLTVV.

This chain links TRBV5-5 with TRBJ1-2; D unclear. CDR3 length: 13 residues. V was clipped by 4 bases and J by 3 bases, with 10 bases between them. From germline, CDR1 is SGHKS and CDR2 YYEKEE (reference sequence). Here the CDR3 DNA reads TGTGCCAGCAGCGAGCGATGGGACTATGGCTACACCTTC. Residues: CASSERWDYGYTF.

This clone was recorded once. The chain couples TRBV5-1 to TRBJ1-4, with TRBD1 identical over 7 bases. The V and J ends lost 4 bases and 4 bases, in that order; junction bases with no gene match: 10. CDR3 length equals 16 residues. Per germline, CDR1 SGHRS and CDR2 YFSETQ. The CDR3 region has the DNA TGCGCCAGCAGCCGAAGACAGGGATCGAGTAATGAAAAACTGTTTTTT. As protein: CASSRRQGSSNEKLFF. The variable domain in full, with the rest retrieved from reference TRBV5-1 and TRBJ1-4, is KAGVTQTPRYLIKTRGQQVTLSCSPISGHRSVSWYQQTPGQGLQFLFEYFSETQRNKGNFPGRFSGRQFSNSRSEMNVSTLELGDSALYLCASSRRQGSSNEKLFFGSGTQLSVL.

As regards this clone: At the DNA level, this CDR3 is encoded by other sequences in the same sample as well. This CDR3 is CASSSAGGLYNEQFF. The CDR3 DNA follows: TGTGCCAGCAGCTCAGCGGGAGGATTGTACAATGAGCAGTTCTTC. The V gene is TRBV7-2, the J gene TRBJ2-1, with 9 bases aligning to TRBD2. This CDR3 contains 15 residues. J was trimmed by 4 bases and V by 4 bases; bases with no gene match: 5. CDR1 is SGHTA, CDR2 FQGNSA, per germline.

Worth noting for this clone: The same CDR3 arises from other DNA sequences in this sample as well. This chain links TRBV28 with TRBJ2-6; the D call may be TRBD1 or TRBD2 (5 bases each). V gave up 7 bases and J gave up 0 bases, with 7 bases separating them. The CDR3 has 14 amino acids. Germline CDR1 is MDHEN and CDR2 is SYDVKM. The CDR3 sequence is CASTRGSGANVLTF. DNA for the CDR3: TGTGCCAGCACGAGGGGCTCTGGGGCCAACGTCCTGACTTTC.

A remark on this clone: Other DNA sequences of this sample code for an identical CDR3. The V and J genes are TRBV28 and TRBJ1-5; TRBD1 is a possible D gene (5 bases). The CDR3 sequence is 14 residues long. V was trimmed by 3 bases and J by 1 base, leaving 7 bases between them. CDR1 is MDHEN, CDR2 SYDVKM, per germline. Here the CDR3 DNA reads TGTGCCAGCAGTTTCGGGGGGAGCAATCAGCCCCAGCATTTT. This gives the protein CASSFGGSNQPQHF.

This chain joins TRBV5-1 and TRBJ1-4; D is unresolved. With 5 bases removed from V and 3 bases from J, the gap between germline ends came to 23 bases. In germline, CDR1 is SGHRS, CDR2 YFSETQ. This CDR3 has 18 amino acids. This CDR3 is CASSPWVPPRQPNEKLFF. CDR3 coding DNA: TGCGCCAGCAGTCCTTGGGTTCCCCCGCGACAACCTAATGAAAAACTGTTTTTT.

Of note for this clone: Other DNA variants within this sample encode the same CDR3. V usage is TRBV10-3 and J usage is TRBJ2-1; D gene ambiguous. The V gene's germline CDR1 is ENHRY and CDR2 SYGVKD. V lost 0 bases to trimming and J lost 5 bases, with 5 bases between them. The CDR3 is 13 residues long. The CDR3 region is CAISESPDNEQFF. CDR3 DNA sequence: TGTGCCATCAGTGAGTCACCAGACAATGAGCAGTTCTTC.

J is TRBJ2-2 and V is TRBV2; D may be TRBD1 or TRBD2 (6 bases each). Deletions cut 7 bases from V and 4 bases from J, with 19 bases between. The germline CDR1 and CDR2 sequences are SNHLY and FYNNEI. The CDR3 sequence is 16 residues long. The CDR3 region is CASTDLARGGTGELFF. CDR3 nucleotides: TGTGCCAGCACTGACCTAGCGCGAGGGGGCACCGGGGAGCTGTTTTTT. Based on the CDR3 plus reference TRBV2 and TRBJ2-2, the full variable domain is EPEVTQTPSHQVTQMGQEVILRCVPISNHLYFYWYRQILGQKVEFLVSFYNNEISEKSEIFDDQFSVERPDGSNFTLKIRSTKLEDSAMYFCASTDLARGGTGELFFGEGSRLTVL.